The 8 T cell receptor beta chains below come from one sample, sequenced in a study of blood T cell repertoires in COVID-19. Method: immunoSEQ multiplex PCR; TCRdb's copy keeps in-frame clones and lacks some. The table includes around 50,000 clones, about 78% detected once. Sequences were obtained from PBMCs or T cells enriched from blood (not recorded which). The origin of the receptors is a woman between 45 and 60 years old with acute COVID-19.

This clone is a singleton in its sample. The J gene is TRBJ1-2, the V gene TRBV11-2; possible D gene TRBD1, 5 bases. Germline loops: CDR1 SGHAT, CDR2 FQNNGV. The CDR3 has 13 amino acids. Deletions cut 3 bases from V and 7 bases from J, with 12 bases between. CDR3 coding DNA: TGTGCCAGCAGCTTTCCCAGGGCGATTGGCTACACCTTC. Translation: CASSFPRAIGYTF.

This rearrangement joins TRBV5-4 to TRBJ2-3; a weak D match, TRBD1 (5 bases). This CDR3 has 12 amino acids. Trimming removed 7 bases at V and 2 bases at J, with 8 bases between. CDR1 is SGHNT, CDR2 YYREEE, per germline (reference sequence). CDR3 in DNA: TGTGCCAGCGGACACCACACAGATACGCAGTATTTT. Its translation is CASGHHTDTQYF.

The chain carries TRBV30 and TRBJ1-6, with D possibly TRBD1 on 6 matching bases. This CDR3 contains 13 residues. V shed 3 bases and J shed 8 bases, with 11 bases lying between them. Germline lookup yields CDR1 GTSNPN and CDR2 SVGIG (reference sequence). The CDR3 loop is CAWSPQGHSPLHF. As DNA, the CDR3 is TGTGCCTGGAGCCCGCAGGGGCATTCACCCCTCCACTTT.

This clone has only a few counts. The CDR3 loop is CAISRDWLMNTEAFF. In DNA form, the CDR3 reads TGTGCCATCAGTCGGGACTGGCTTATGAACACTGAAGCTTTCTTT. V gene TRBV10-3 combines with J gene TRBJ1-1; tentative D call: TRBD1 (5 bases). Germline assignment: CDR1 ENHRY and CDR2 SYGVKD. The CDR3 length is 15 residues. Trimming took off 5 bases at V and 0 bases at J, with 13 bases between the two ends.

CDR3 in DNA: TGTGCCAGCAGCCCCCGGACAGGGAGCAATCAGCCCCAGCATTTT. Encoded protein: CASSPRTGSNQPQHF. The chain combines TRBV4-2 with TRBJ1-5, with TRBD1 matching 8 bases. The V segment lost 4 bases and the J segment 1 base; nucleotides outside the gene matches: 3. The CDR3 loop spans 15 amino acids. Germline CDR1 is LGHNA and CDR2 is YNFKEQ.

The chain links TRBV6-1 to TRBJ1-2, with D tentatively TRBD1 (5 bases). Germline values: CDR1 MNHNS, CDR2 SASEGT. This CDR3 has 16 amino acids. V was shortened by 0 bases and J by 4 bases, with 15 bases between the two germline ends. The CDR3 protein is CASSEAPPQGSYGYTF. The CDR3 DNA reads as TGTGCCAGCAGTGAAGCGCCTCCCCAGGGCTCCTATGGCTACACCTTC.

This chain uses TRBV6-5 with TRBJ1-1, with a possible D match to TRBD1 (6 bases). The CDR3 extends over 15 amino acids. Trimming pared 6 bases from V and 1 base from J, leaving 15 bases between. Per germline, CDR1 MNHEY and CDR2 SVGAGI. CDR3 region: CASRMGDKGNTEAFF. In nucleotides, the CDR3 is TGTGCCAGCAGGATGGGGGACAAGGGGAACACTGAAGCTTTCTTT.

The J gene is TRBJ1-1, the V gene TRBV9; TRBD1 aligns across 10 bases. V lost 2 bases and J lost 7; bases outside the gene matches: 5. This CDR3 is built from 14 residues. Germline CDR1 and CDR2: SGDLS and YYNGEE. CDR3 sequence reads: CASSVGQGVGEAFF. DNA for the CDR3: TGTGCCAGCAGCGTCGGACAGGGGGTTGGTGAAGCTTTCTTT.